The 31 T cell receptor beta chains given below trace back to one sample, sequenced in a study of T cell repertoires in cytomegalovirus infection. TCRdb ran MiXCR on the reads and lists one entry per CDR3 protein. The table includes some 220,000 distinct CDR3 sequences, approximately 7% detected once. Material for sequencing was PBMCs. These receptors came from a human donor in good health (CMV status not recorded). Some clones in this sample may be carry-over from other donors' samples.

This clonotype has a count of ten or more. The chain joins TRBV7-2 to TRBJ2-1, with 7 bases fitting TRBD2. This CDR3 region has 14 residues. Germline CDR1 and CDR2: SGHTA and FQGNSA. The J segment lost 8 bases and the V segment lost 5 bases, leaving 9 bases of the junction unmatched. The DNA for the CDR3 is TGTGCCAGCAGCCCCATGCGGGGAGGGTATGAGCAGTTCTTC. Protein: CASSPMRGGYEQFF.

The table lists this clonotype with many counts. The rearrangement links TRBV28 to TRBJ1-2, with TRBD1 matching 8 bases. Germline V lookup: CDR1 MDHEN, CDR2 SYDVKM. The CDR3 sequence is 14 residues long. V shed 5 bases and J 8 bases; nucleotides not matched to a gene: 10. CDR3 sequence: CASSGQGPPFGYTF. DNA for the CDR3: TGTGCCAGCAGTGGACAGGGTCCCCCCTTCGGCTACACCTTC.

This clonotype came up many times. This chain uses TRBV20-1 with TRBJ2-5; a possible D gene is TRBD1 (6 bases). The germline V gene has CDR1 DFQATT and CDR2 SNEGSKA (reference sequence). The CDR3 has 13 residues. V lost 6 bases, J lost 3 bases, and 14 bases lay in between. Here the CDR3 DNA reads TGCAGTGCCCGTCGGACAGTGGAAGAGACCCAGTACTTC. Protein: CSARRTVEETQYF.

At least ten counts were recorded for this clonotype. The rearrangement links TRBV5-5 to TRBJ2-4; 9 bases are shared with TRBD1. The germline V gene has CDR1 SGHKS and CDR2 YYEKEE (reference sequence). The CDR3 contains 15 residues. V was clipped by 4 bases and J by 6 bases; unmatched bases: 8. CDR3 DNA sequence: TGTGCCAGCAGCCCGCGGACAGGGGAACTAAACATTCAGTACTTC. Translation: CASSPRTGELNIQYF.

This clonotype was observed many times. The rearrangement joins TRBV29-1 to TRBJ2-7, with a possible D match to TRBD2 (5 bases). Per the germline V gene, CDR1 is SQVTM and CDR2 is ANQGSEA. Trimming cost V 2 bases and J 6 bases, with 14 bases left between them. This CDR3 spans 13 amino acids. The CDR3 loop is CSVEPSGEFEQYF. The CDR3 DNA reads TGCAGCGTTGAACCCAGCGGAGAATTCGAGCAGTACTTC.

In this sample, this clonotype turned up many times. V gene TRBV7-2 combines with J gene TRBJ2-1, with 9 positions matching TRBD2. CDR1 is SGHTA and CDR2 is FQGNSA in the germline V gene. With V trimmed by 4 bases and J by 2 bases, 6 bases remained unmatched. This CDR3 has 16 residues. For the CDR3, the DNA is TGTGCCAGCAGCTCAGGTAGCGGGGGAGCCTACAATGAGCAGTTCTTC. Its translation: CASSSGSGGAYNEQFF. Filled out from reference TRBV7-2 and TRBJ2-1, the complete variable domain reads GAGVSQSPSNKVTEKGKDVELRCDPISGHTALYWYRQSLGQGLEFLIYFQGNSAPDKSGLPSDRFSAERTGGSVSTLTIQRTQQEDSAVYLCASSSGSGGAYNEQFFGPGTRLTVL.

This clonotype was detected many times. This chain connects TRBV6-2 or TRBV6-3 to TRBJ2-5; D remains unclear. CDR3 length equals 13 residues. The V end was cut by 2 bases, the J end by 5 bases, with 9 bases between. Germline values: CDR1 MNHEY, CDR2 SVGEGT. CDR3 amino acids: CASSYVIAETQYF. For the CDR3, the DNA is TGTGCCAGCAGTTACGTGATTGCTGAGACCCAGTACTTC.

There are many counts of this clonotype. The V call is TRBV29-1, the J call TRBJ1-2; TRBD1 might be the D (5 bases). From germline, CDR1 is SQVTM and CDR2 ANQGSEA. V dropped 3 bases and J dropped 4 bases, with 18 bases sitting between them. The CDR3 has 15 residues. CDR3 coding DNA: TGCAGCGTTGACCTGCGGGTGGGGGAGAGCTATGGCTACACCTTC. Translation: CSVDLRVGESYGYTF.

The chain joins TRBV18 to TRBJ2-7, with D possibly matching TRBD1 (5 bases). This CDR3 spans 13 amino acids. The germline V gene has CDR1 KGHSH and CDR2 LQKENI. Between the trimmed V and J ends, which lost 3 bases and 4 bases, there was a span of 10 bases. CDR3 sequence (DNA): TGTGCCAGCTCACCTACGACAGATTACGAGCAGTACTTC. Its translation: CASSPTTDYEQYF.

In regard to this clonotype: At one end, the junction sequence differs from germline, possibly due to a read error. V is TRBV7-2 and J is TRBJ1-4, with D possibly being TRBD1 (5 bases). The CDR3 extends over 15 amino acids. Germline V gene lookup returns CDR1 SGHTA and CDR2 FQGNSA. In DNA, the CDR3 is TGTGCCAACAGCGCCGTTGGGACCGCCAATGAAAGACTGTTTTTT. Encoded protein: CANSAVGTANERLFF.

This clonotype was detected ten times or more. The chain couples TRBV7-9 to TRBJ1-1, with D unclear. Germline CDR1 reads SEHNR; CDR2 reads FQNEAQ (reference sequence). V gave up 6 bases and J gave up 1 base, with 15 bases separating them. The CDR3 covers 15 residues. The CDR3 nucleotides read TGTGCCAGCAGACCTCTTGTGGGAGAGAACACTGAAGCTTTCTTT. Translating it yields CASRPLVGENTEAFF.

This clonotype was seen ten or more times. The J gene is TRBJ1-2, the V gene TRBV6-5, with TRBD1 as a possible D gene (5 bases). V dropped 8 bases and J dropped 3 bases, with 13 bases sitting between them. CDR1 is MNHEY and CDR2 is SVGAGI in the germline V gene. The CDR3 is 13 amino acids. The DNA for the CDR3 is TGTGCCAGCGCCGTACAGGAGCACTATGGCTACACCTTC. This gives the protein CASAVQEHYGYTF.

V and J are TRBV28 and TRBJ2-5; 7 bases map to TRBD2. The CDR3 runs to 15 residues. With V trimmed by 5 bases and J by 4 bases, 10 bases remained unmatched. The germline CDR1 and CDR2 sequences are MDHEN and SYDVKM. As DNA, the CDR3 is TGTGCCAGCAGTCCTGCGGGGGTCCGTGGAGAGACCCAGTACTTC. Translated: CASSPAGVRGETQYF.

In this sample, this clonotype turned up many times. V usage is TRBV19 and J usage is TRBJ2-1, with TRBD2 identical over 12 bases. Germline CDR1 reads LNHDA; CDR2 reads SQIVND (reference sequence). The CDR3 covers 15 residues. Germline trimming cut 7 bases from V and 7 bases from J; bases unmatched to any gene: 8. CDR3: CASMITGLAGNEQFF. The DNA of the CDR3 is TGTGCCAGTATGATTACCGGACTAGCGGGAAATGAGCAGTTCTTC.

Ten or more counts support this clonotype. The rearrangement links TRBV5-5 to TRBJ2-1; 9 nucleotides match TRBD1. The germline gives CDR1 SGHKS, CDR2 YYEKEE (reference sequence). V shed 4 bases and J 7 bases; nucleotides not matched to a gene: 18. The CDR3 is made up of 18 amino acids. CDR3 in amino acids: CASSGIHRDRVIGNEQFF. The DNA for the CDR3 is TGTGCCAGCAGCGGGATCCACCGGGACAGGGTCATCGGGAATGAGCAGTTCTTC.

The sample holds many counts of this clonotype. The CDR3, as DNA: TGTGCCAGCAGCTTAGCAGCGGCCCTCTATGGCTACACCTTC. Encoded protein: CASSLAAALYGYTF. The chain employs TRBV7-2 and TRBJ1-2; no definite D call. Trimming pared 0 bases from V and 4 bases from J, leaving 9 bases between. The CDR3 has 14 amino acids. Germline assignment: CDR1 SGHTA and CDR2 FQGNSA.

The sample holds many counts of this clonotype. The J gene is TRBJ2-5, the V gene TRBV2, with unresolved D. V lost 8 bases and J lost 0, with 13 bases in between. The CDR3 runs 14 residues. Germline V gene data show CDR1 as SNHLY and CDR2 as FYNNEI. The CDR3 region has the DNA TGTGCCAGCCGACTCCAGCTGTACCAAGAGACCCAGTACTTC. It specifies CASRLQLYQETQYF. The variable domain in full, with the rest retrieved from reference TRBV2 and TRBJ2-5, is EPEVTQTPSHQVTQMGQEVILRCVPISNHLYFYWYRQILGQKVEFLVSFYNNEISEKSEIFDDQFSVERPDGSNFTLKIRSTKLEDSAMYFCASRLQLYQETQYFGPGTRLLVL.

V gene TRBV29-1 combines with J gene TRBJ2-1; no clear D gene. The V gene's germline CDR1 is SQVTM and CDR2 ANQGSEA. The CDR3 spans 11 residues. Trimming removed 4 bases at V and 9 bases at J, with 10 bases between. The CDR3: CSVVALGEQFF. The CDR3 nucleotides are TGCAGCGTTGTAGCCTTGGGTGAGCAGTTCTTC.

This clonotype was counted at least ten times. Here the CDR3 DNA reads TGTGCCAGCAGCTTAGCCGGATACACTGAAGCTTTCTTT. The encoded protein is CASSLAGYTEAFF. This chain links TRBV7-2 with TRBJ1-1; D ambiguous. Trimming cost V 0 bases and J 3 bases, with 5 bases left between them. Germline V gene data show CDR1 as SGHTA and CDR2 as FQGNSA. CDR3 length: 13 amino acids.

V is TRBV7-9 and J is TRBJ1-1; unclear D gene. V was shortened by 1 base and J by 5 bases, with 8 bases between the two germline ends. Germline V lookup: CDR1 SEHNR, CDR2 FQNEAQ (reference sequence). This CDR3 has 13 amino acids. The CDR3 region has the DNA TGTGCCAGCAGCTTAGAGTCGGGGACTGAAGCTTTCTTT. This encodes CASSLESGTEAFF.

There are many counts of this clonotype. V is TRBV6-2 or TRBV6-3 and J is TRBJ2-5; D perhaps matches TRBD2 (6 bases). The CDR3 consists of 14 residues. V lost 10 bases and J 7 bases, leaving 22 bases between the germline ends. Per germline, CDR1 MNHEY and CDR2 SVGEGT. In DNA form, the CDR3 reads TGTGCCACCAAGGGCGGGACGGAGTTTGGGACCCAGTACTTC. Protein product: CATKGGTEFGTQYF.

This clonotype occurred many times. The chain recombines TRBV6-2 or TRBV6-3 with TRBJ1-2; D is perhaps TRBD1 (5 bases). Germline V gene data show CDR1 as MNHEY and CDR2 as SVGEGT. Trimming took 4 bases from V and 0 from J, leaving 9 bases between them. This CDR3 spans 14 amino acids. CDR3 in amino acids: CASSLTETNYGYTF. The DNA for the CDR3 is TGTGCCAGCAGTTTGACAGAGACTAACTATGGCTACACCTTC.

The sample holds many counts of this clonotype. The gene calls are TRBV20-1 and TRBJ1-5, with D perhaps TRBD1 (5 bases). V gave up 6 bases and J gave up 6 bases, with 18 bases separating them. The CDR3 is made up of 14 amino acids. Germline CDR1 is DFQATT and CDR2 is SNEGSKA (reference sequence). The DNA for the CDR3 is TGCAGTGCCCTCCGAGAGGGGAAGGGTCAGCCCCAGCATTTT. It is translated as CSALREGKGQPQHF.

This clonotype was found many times. The CDR3 DNA reads TGTGCCAGCAGTTACTCCTCCGCGGGACAGAACACTGGGGCCAACGTCCTGACTTTC. It yields the protein CASSYSSAGQNTGANVLTF. The V and J genes are TRBV6-2 or TRBV6-3 and TRBJ2-6, with D perhaps TRBD1 (7 bases). Trimming left V 0 bases short and J 2 bases short, with 17 bases between. The CDR3 totals 19 residues. Germline values: CDR1 MNHEY, CDR2 SVGEGT.

This clonotype was seen at least ten times. The genes are TRBV20-1 and TRBJ2-5; D is uncertain. The germline CDR1 and CDR2 sequences are DFQATT and SNEGSKA (reference sequence). The V end was cut by 2 bases, the J end by 0 bases, with 7 bases between. The CDR3 is 13 residues long. The CDR3 DNA is TGCAGTGCTAGAAGGCAGTACCAAGAGACCCAGTACTTC. Translation: CSARRQYQETQYF.

This clonotype was seen at least ten times. This chain links TRBV6-5 with TRBJ2-2, with unresolved D. V was shortened by 2 bases and J by 7 bases, with 2 bases between the two germline ends. The CDR3 sequence is 11 residues long. Germline CDR1 and CDR2: MNHEY and SVGAGI. The DNA of the CDR3 is TGTGCCAGCAGTTACGACGGGGAGCTGTTTTTT. This translates into CASSYDGELFF.

This clonotype was found many times. The chain links TRBV4-3 to TRBJ2-1; 9 bases map to TRBD2. V trimming: 1 base; J trimming: 3 bases; junction bases outside the gene matches: 4. The CDR3 covers 16 residues. The germline CDR1 and CDR2 sequences are LGHNA and YSLEER. This chain's CDR3 is CASSQGTSAFYNEQFF. The CDR3 DNA reads TGCGCCAGCAGCCAAGGGACTAGCGCTTTCTACAATGAGCAGTTCTTC.

This clonotype was observed many times. V gene TRBV7-2 combines with J gene TRBJ1-6; maybe TRBD1 (5 bases). The CDR3 is made up of 15 amino acids. The germline V and J ends were trimmed by 7 bases and 7 bases, with 17 bases remaining between them. The germline V gene encodes CDR1 SGHTA and CDR2 FQGNSA. The DNA for the CDR3 is TGTGCCAGCATCCCGACAGAGCTCCCCAATTCACCCCTCCACTTT. This gives the protein CASIPTELPNSPLHF.

This clonotype was seen repeatedly, ten times or more. The rearrangement joins TRBV5-1 to TRBJ1-5, with D possibly TRBD1 on 5 matching bases. CDR3 length: 16 amino acids. V shed 1 base and J shed 2 bases, with 13 bases lying between them. The germline gives CDR1 SGHRS, CDR2 YFSETQ. CDR3 sequence: CASSLNPGVGNQPQHF. CDR3 sequence (DNA): TGCGCCAGCAGCTTGAATCCGGGGGTGGGCAATCAGCCCCAGCATTTT.

In this sample, this clonotype turned up many times. The chain joins TRBV19 to TRBJ2-5; TRBD1 agrees at 8 bases. With 6 bases clipped from V and 5 bases from J, the junction kept 11 bases outside the gene matches. Germline lookup yields CDR1 LNHDA and CDR2 SQIVND (reference sequence). The CDR3 contains 15 residues. CDR3 bases: TGTGCCAGTAGGAAGACAGGGGAGGTCGCGGAGACCCAGTACTTC. Its translation is CASRKTGEVAETQYF.

This clonotype was seen many times. V usage is TRBV6-5 and J usage is TRBJ1-1; a weak D match, TRBD1 (5 bases). Looked up from germline, CDR1 is MNHEY and CDR2 is SVGAGI. The CDR3 is 15 residues long. V was pared by 1 base and J by 4 bases, with 13 bases between. CDR3 loop: CASSYLGEPGTEAFF. In DNA form, the CDR3 reads TGTGCCAGCAGTTACTTGGGGGAGCCGGGCACTGAAGCTTTCTTT.